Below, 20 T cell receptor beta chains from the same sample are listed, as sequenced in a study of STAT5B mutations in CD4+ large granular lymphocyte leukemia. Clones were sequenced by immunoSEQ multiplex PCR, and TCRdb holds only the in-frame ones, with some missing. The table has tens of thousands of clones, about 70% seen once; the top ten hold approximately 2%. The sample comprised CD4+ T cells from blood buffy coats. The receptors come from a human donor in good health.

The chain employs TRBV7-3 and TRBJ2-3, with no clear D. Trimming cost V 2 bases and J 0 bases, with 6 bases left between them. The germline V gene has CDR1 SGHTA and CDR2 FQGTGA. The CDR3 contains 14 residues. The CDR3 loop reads CASSLGSSTDTQYF. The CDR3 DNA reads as TGTGCCAGCAGCTTAGGGTCGAGCACAGATACGCAGTATTTT. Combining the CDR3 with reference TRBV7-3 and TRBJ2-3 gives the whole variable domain GAGVSQTPSNKVTEKGKYVELRCDPISGHTALYWYRQSLGQGPEFLIYFQGTGAADDSGLPNDRFFAVRPEGSVSTLKIQRTERGDSAVYLCASSLGSSTDTQYFGPGTRLTVL.

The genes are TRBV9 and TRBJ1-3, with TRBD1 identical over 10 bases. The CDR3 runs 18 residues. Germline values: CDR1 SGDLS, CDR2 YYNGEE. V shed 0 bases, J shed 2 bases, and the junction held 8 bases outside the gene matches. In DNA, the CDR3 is TGTGCCAGCAGCGTAGGGACAGGGGGAACGCGTCCTGGAAACACCATATATTTT. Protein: CASSVGTGGTRPGNTIYF.

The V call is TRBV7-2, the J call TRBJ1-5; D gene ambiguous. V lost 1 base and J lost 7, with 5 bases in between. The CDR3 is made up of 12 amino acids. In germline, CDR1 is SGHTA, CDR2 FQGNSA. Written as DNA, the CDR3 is TGTGCCAGCAGCTTAGTGGGCCAGCCCCAGCATTTT. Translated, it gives CASSLVGQPQHF.

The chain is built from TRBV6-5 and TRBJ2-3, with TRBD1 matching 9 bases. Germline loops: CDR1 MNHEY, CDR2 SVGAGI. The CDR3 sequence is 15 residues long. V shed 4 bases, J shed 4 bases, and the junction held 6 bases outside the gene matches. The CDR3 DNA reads TGTGCCAGCAGTTCTCTCCGGGACAGGGCAGATACGCAGTATTTT. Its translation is CASSSLRDRADTQYF.

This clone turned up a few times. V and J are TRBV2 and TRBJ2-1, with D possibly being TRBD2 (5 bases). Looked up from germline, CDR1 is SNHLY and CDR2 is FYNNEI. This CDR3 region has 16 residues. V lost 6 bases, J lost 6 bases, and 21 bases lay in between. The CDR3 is CASSDWLSAGGNEQFF. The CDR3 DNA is TGTGCCAGCAGCGATTGGTTGTCGGCGGGCGGCAATGAGCAGTTCTTC.

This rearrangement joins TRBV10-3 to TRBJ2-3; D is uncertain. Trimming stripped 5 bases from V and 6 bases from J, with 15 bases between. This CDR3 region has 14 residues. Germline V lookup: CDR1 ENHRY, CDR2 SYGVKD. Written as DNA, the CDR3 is TGTGCCATCAGTTTTGTCGAGACCCGGGATACGCAGTATTTT. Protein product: CAISFVETRDTQYF.

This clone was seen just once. The DNA of the CDR3 is TGCGCCAGCAGCCTGGGACTAGCGATCCCCTACGAGCAGTACTTC. This encodes CASSLGLAIPYEQYF. The chain recombines TRBV5-1 with TRBJ2-7; 10 bases are shared with TRBD2. CDR3 size: 15 residues. With V trimmed by 4 bases and J by 2 bases, 6 bases remained unmatched. Looked up from germline, CDR1 is SGHRS and CDR2 is YFSETQ. Complete variable domain (other parts from reference TRBV5-1 and TRBJ2-7): KAGVTQTPRYLIKTRGQQVTLSCSPISGHRSVSWYQQTPGQGLQFLFEYFSETQRNKGNFPGRFSGRQFSNSRSEMNVSTLELGDSALYLCASSLGLAIPYEQYFGPGTRLTVT.

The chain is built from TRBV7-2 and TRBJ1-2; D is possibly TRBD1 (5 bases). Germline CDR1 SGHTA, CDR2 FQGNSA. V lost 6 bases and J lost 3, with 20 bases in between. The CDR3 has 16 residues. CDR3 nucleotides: TGTGCCAGCAGGACTTCGGGGACCTCCCTCCACTATGGCTACACCTTC. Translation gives CASRTSGTSLHYGYTF. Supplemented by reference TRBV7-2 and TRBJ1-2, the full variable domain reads GAGVSQSPSNKVTEKGKDVELRCDPISGHTALYWYRQSLGQGLEFLIYFQGNSAPDKSGLPSDRFSAERTGGSVSTLTIQRTQQEDSAVYLCASRTSGTSLHYGYTFGSGTRLTVV.

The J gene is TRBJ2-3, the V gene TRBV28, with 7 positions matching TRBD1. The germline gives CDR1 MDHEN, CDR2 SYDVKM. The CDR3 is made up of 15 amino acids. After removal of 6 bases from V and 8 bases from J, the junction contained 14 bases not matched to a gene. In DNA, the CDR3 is TGTGCCAGCAGCACGGGACAGAAGATCCTCGGTACGCAGTATTTT. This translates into CASSTGQKILGTQYF.

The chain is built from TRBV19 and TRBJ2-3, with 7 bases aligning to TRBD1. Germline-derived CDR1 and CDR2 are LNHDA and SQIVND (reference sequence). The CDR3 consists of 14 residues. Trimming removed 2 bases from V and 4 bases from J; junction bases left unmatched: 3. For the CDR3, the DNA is TGTGCCAGTAGTATACAGGGGGTGGCAGATACGCAGTATTTT. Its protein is CASSIQGVADTQYF.

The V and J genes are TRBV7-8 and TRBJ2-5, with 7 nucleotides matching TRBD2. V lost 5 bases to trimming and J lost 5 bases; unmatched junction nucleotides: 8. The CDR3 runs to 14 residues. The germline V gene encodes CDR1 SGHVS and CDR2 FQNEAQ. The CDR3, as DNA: TGTGCCAGCAGCCCCTGGACTAGAGGGGAGACCCAGTACTTC. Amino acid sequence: CASSPWTRGETQYF.

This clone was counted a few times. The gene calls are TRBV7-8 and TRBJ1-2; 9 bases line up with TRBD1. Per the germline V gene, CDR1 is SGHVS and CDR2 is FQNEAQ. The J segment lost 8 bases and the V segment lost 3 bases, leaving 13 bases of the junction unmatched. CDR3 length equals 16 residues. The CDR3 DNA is TGTGCCAGCAGCTTGTTAGCAGGCGGACAGGGGCAAGGCTACACCTTC. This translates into CASSLLAGGQGQGYTF. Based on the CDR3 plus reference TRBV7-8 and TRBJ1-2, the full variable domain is GAGVSQSPRYKVAKRGQDVALRCDPISGHVSLFWYQQALGQGPEFLTYFQNEAQLDKSGLPSDRFFAERPEGSVSTLKIQRTQQEDSAVYLCASSLLAGGQGQGYTFGSGTRLTVV.

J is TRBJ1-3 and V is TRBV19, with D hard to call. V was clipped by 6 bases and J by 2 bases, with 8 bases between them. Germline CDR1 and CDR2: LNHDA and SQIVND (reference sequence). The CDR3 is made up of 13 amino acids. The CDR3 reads CASSYSTGNTIYF. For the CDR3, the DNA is TGTGCCAGTAGCTACAGTACTGGAAACACCATATATTTT. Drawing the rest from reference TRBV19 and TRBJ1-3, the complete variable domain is DGGITQSPKYLFRKEGQNVTLSCEQNLNHDAMYWYRQDPGQGLRLIYYSQIVNDFQKGDIAEGYSVSREKKESFPLTVTSAQKNPTAFYLCASSYSTGNTIYFGEGSWLTVV.

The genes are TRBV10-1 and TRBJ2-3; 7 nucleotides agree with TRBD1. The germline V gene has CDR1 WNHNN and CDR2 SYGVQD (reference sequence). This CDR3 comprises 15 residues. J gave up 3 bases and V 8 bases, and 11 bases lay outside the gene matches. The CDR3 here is CASLGPTGWTDTQYF. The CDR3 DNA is TGCGCCAGCTTAGGACCGACAGGGTGGACAGATACGCAGTATTTT.

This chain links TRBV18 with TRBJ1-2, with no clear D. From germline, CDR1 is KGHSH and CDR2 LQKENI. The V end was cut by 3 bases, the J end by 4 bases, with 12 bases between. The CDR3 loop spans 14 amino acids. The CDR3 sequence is CASSPRPSLYGYTF. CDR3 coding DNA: TGTGCCAGCTCACCGCGCCCGAGCCTCTATGGCTACACCTTC.

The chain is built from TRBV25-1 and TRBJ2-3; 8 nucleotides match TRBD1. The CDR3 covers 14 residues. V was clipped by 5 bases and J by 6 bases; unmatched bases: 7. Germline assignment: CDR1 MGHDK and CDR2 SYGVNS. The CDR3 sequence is CASSNTGGGDTQYF. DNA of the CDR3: TGTGCCAGCAGTAACACAGGGGGTGGGGATACGCAGTATTTT.

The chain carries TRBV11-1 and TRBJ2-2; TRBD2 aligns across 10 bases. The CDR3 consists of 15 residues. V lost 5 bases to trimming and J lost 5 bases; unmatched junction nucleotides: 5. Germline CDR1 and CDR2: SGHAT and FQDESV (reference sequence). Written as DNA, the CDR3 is TGTGCCAGCAGCCCTAGCGGGGGCATTACCGGGGAGCTGTTTTTT. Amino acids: CASSPSGGITGELFF.

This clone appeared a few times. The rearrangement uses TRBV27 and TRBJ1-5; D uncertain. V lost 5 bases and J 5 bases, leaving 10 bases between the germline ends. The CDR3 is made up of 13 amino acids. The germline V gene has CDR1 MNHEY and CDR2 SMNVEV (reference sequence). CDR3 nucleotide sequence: TGTGCCAGCAGTCTCCAGACCCATCAGCCCCAGCATTTT. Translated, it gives CASSLQTHQPQHF.

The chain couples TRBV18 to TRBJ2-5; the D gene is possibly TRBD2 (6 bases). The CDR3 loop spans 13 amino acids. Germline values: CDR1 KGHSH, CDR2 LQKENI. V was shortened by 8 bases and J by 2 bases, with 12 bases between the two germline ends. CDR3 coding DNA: TGTGCCAGCGCCCGTGGGGGGCAAGAGACCCAGTACTTC. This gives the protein CASARGGQETQYF.

The CDR3 loop reads CASSLAGQARETQYF. Here the CDR3 DNA reads TGCGCCAGCAGCTTGGCGGGACAGGCCCGGGAGACCCAGTACTTC. The rearrangement links TRBV5-1 to TRBJ2-5; TRBD1 matches at 8 bases. Trimming took 0 bases from V and 5 from J; bases not matched to a gene: 6. Per the germline V gene, CDR1 is SGHRS and CDR2 is YFSETQ. The CDR3 totals 15 residues.